Below, one T cell receptor (beta chain) is given with its context. The antigen remains unidentified. The sample belongs to a study of beta chain features in type 1 diabetes. General study points: Possible PCR preference for shorter templates applied equally to patients and controls.

Expressed TCRB transcripts were sequenced, since all the RNA that had been isolated was reverse transcribed. Repertoires were generated with immunoSEQ multiplex PCR, while TCRdb's copy carries only in-frame clones and drops some. The profile shows about 180,000 clones, around an eighth of them singletons. Germline values: CDR1 MNHEY, CDR2 SVGAGI. The CDR3 runs to 13 residues. This chain uses TRBV6-5 with TRBJ2-1; 7 positions agree with TRBD2. Input material: central memory CD4+ T cells from blood. This TCR derives from a young woman in good health. CDR3 sequence reads: CSVAGALYNEQFF. The CDR3, as DNA: TGTTCGGTAGCGGGTGCGCTATACAATGAGCAGTTCTTC.